This T cell receptor (beta chain) was identified during a study of response to subunit inactivated influenza vaccine. Study results and caveats: Each seasonal influenza vaccination recruits few new T cells, the authors suggested.

This clonotype has just a few counts. Its antigen is unidentified. With V trimmed by 6 bases and J by 5 bases, 12 bases remained unmatched. Germline values: CDR1 SQVTM, CDR2 ANQGSEA. The CDR3 has 14 amino acids. TCRdb reanalysed the RT-PCR reads using MiXCR and keeps one entry per CDR3 protein. The table records roughly 500,000 distinct CDR3 sequences, about 17% of them present only once. This chain links TRBV29-1 with TRBJ2-7; 8 bases are a match to TRBD2. The sample here was CD4+ T cells sorted from PBMCs, taken around 25 months after vaccination. The sequence came from a man between 50 and 69 years old who received an inactivated influenza vaccine. CDR3 amino acids: CSVRRTSNVHEQYF. The DNA for the CDR3 is TGCAGCGTACGGAGGACTAGCAACGTCCACGAGCAGTACTTC.